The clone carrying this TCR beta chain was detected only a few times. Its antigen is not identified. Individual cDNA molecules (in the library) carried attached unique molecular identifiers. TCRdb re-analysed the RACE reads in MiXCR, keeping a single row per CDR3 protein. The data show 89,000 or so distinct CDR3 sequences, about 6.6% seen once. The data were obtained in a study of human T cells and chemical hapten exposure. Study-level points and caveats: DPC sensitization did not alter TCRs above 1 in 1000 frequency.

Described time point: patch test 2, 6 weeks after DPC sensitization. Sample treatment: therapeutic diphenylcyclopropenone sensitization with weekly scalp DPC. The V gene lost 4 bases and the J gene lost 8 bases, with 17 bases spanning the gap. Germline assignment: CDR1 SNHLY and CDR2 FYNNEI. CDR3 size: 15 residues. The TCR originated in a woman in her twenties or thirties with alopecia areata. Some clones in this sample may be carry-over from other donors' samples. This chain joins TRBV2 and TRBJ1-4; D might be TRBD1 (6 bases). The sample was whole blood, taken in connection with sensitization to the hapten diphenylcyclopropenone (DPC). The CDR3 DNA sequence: TGTGCCAGCAGTGTTGGGGGCAGGGAACAGGAAAAACTGTTTTTT. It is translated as CASSVGGREQEKLFF.